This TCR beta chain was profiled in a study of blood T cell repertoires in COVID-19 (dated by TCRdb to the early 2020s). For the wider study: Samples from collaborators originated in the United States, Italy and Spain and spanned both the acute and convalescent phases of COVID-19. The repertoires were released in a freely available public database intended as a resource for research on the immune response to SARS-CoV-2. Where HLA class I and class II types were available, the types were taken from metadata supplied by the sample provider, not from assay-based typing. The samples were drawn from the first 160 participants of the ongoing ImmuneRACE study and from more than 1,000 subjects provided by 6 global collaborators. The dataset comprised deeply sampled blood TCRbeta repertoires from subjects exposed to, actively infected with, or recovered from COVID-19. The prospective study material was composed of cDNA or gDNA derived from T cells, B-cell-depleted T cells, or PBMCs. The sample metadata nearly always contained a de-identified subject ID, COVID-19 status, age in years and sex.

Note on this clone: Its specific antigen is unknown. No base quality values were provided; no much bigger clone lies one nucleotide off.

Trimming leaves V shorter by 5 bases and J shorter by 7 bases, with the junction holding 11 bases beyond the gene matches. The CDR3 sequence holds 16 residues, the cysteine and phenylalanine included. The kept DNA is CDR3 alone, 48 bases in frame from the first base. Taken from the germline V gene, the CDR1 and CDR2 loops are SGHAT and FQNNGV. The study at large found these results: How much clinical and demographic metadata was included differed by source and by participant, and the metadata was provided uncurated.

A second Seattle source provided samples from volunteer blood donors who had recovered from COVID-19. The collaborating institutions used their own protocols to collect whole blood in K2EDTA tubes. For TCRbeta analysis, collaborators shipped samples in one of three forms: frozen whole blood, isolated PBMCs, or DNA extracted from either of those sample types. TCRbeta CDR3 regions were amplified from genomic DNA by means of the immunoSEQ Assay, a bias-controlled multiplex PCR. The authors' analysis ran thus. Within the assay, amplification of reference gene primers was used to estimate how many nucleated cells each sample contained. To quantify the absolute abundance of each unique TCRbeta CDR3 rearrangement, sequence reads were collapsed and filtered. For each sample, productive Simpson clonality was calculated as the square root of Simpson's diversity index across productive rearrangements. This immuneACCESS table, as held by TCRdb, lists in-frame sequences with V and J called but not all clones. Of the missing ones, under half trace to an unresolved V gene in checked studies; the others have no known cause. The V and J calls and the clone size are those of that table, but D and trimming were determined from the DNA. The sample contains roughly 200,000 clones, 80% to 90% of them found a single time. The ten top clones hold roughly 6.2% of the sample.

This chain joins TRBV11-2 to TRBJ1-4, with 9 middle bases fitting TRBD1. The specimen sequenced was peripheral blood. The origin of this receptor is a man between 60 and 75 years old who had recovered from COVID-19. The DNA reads TGTGCCAGCAGCGTGGGGGTGACAGGGGGTACTGAAAAACTGTTTTTT. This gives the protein CASSVGVTGGTEKLFF.